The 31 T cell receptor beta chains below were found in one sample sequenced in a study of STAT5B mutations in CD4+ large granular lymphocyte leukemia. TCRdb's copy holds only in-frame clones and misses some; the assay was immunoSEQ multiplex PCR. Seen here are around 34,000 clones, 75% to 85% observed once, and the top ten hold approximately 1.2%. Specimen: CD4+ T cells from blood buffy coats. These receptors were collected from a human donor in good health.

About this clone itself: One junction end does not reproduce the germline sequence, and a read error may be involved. Here the CDR3 DNA reads TGTGCCAGCAGAGAAGAGCGGGGGGGCAATGAGCAGTTCTTC. It translates to CASREERGGNEQFF. The rearrangement links TRBV6-1 to TRBJ2-1; 10 bases are a match to TRBD2. The V gene's germline CDR1 is MNHNS and CDR2 SASEGT. This CDR3 contains 14 residues.

DNA of the CDR3: TGCGCCAGCAGCGTCAGGGAGGACCGCACTGAAGCTTTCTTT. Residues: CASSVREDRTEAFF. The J gene is TRBJ1-1, the V gene TRBV5-1, with a possible D match to TRBD1 (5 bases). The CDR3 contains 14 residues. With 4 bases removed from V and 4 bases from J, the gap between germline ends came to 14 bases. CDR1 SGHRS and CDR2 YFSETQ come from the germline V gene.

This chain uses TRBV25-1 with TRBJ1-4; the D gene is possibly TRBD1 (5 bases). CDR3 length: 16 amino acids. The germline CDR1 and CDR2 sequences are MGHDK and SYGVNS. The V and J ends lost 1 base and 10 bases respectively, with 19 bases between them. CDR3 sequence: CASSESFGALVGKLFF. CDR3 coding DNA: TGTGCCAGCAGTGAATCATTTGGGGCTCTAGTCGGAAAACTGTTTTTT.

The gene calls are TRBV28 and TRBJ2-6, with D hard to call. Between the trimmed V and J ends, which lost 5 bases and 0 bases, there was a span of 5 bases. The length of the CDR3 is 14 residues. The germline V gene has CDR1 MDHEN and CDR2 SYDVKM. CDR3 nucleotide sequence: TGTGCCAGCAGTCCCCCCTCTGGGGCCAACGTCCTGACTTTC. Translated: CASSPPSGANVLTF. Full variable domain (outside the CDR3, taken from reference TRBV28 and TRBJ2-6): DVKVTQSSRYLVKRTGEKVFLECVQDMDHENMFWYRQDPGLGLRLIYFSYDVKMKEKGDIPEGYSVSREKKERFSLILESASTNQTSMYLCASSPPSGANVLTFGAGSRLTVL.

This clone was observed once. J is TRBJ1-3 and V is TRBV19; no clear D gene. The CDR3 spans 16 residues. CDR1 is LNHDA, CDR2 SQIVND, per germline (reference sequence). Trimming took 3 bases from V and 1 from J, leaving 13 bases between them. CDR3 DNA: TGTGCCAGTAGTATGGTCAGGTCCGGGTCTGGAAACACCATATATTTT. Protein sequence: CASSMVRSGSGNTIYF.

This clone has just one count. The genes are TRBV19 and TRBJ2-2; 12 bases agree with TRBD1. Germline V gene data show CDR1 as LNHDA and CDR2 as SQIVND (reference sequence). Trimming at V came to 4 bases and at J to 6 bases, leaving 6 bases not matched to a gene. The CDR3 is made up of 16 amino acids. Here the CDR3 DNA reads TGTGCCAGTAGTACAACCGGGACAGGGGGCTCCGGGGAGCTGTTTTTT. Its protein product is CASSTTGTGGSGELFF.

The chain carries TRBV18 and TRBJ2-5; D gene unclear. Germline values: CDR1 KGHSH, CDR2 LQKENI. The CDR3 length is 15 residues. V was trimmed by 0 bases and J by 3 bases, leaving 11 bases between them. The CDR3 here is CASSPPMGWKETQYF. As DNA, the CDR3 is TGTGCCAGCTCACCACCAATGGGGTGGAAAGAGACCCAGTACTTC.

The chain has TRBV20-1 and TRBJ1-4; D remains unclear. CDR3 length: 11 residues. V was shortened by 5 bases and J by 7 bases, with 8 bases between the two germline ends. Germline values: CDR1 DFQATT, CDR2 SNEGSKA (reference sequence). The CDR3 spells CSAPFGEKLFF. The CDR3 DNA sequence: TGCAGTGCTCCGTTTGGTGAAAAACTGTTTTTT.

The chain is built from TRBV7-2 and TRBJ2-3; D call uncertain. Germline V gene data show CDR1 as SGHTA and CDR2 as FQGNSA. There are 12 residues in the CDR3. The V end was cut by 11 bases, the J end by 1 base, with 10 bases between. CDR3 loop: CAGKPGTDTQYF. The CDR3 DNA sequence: TGTGCCGGCAAGCCAGGCACAGATACGCAGTATTTT.

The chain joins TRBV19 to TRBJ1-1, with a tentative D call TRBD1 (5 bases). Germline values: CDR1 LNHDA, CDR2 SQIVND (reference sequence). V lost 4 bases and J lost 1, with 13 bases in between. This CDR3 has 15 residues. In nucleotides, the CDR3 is TGTGCCAGTAGTACCAGGGATTACGGGAACACTGAAGCTTTCTTT. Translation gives CASSTRDYGNTEAFF.

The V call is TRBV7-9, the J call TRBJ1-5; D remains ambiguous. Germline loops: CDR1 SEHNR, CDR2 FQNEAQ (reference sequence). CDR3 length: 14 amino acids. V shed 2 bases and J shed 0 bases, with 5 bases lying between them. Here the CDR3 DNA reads TGTGCCAGCAGCTTATCGACTAGCAATCAGCCCCAGCATTTT. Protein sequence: CASSLSTSNQPQHF.

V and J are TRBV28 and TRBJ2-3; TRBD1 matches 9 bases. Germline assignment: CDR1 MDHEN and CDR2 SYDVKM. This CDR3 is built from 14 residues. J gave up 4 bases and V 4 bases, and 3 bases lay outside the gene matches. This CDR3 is CASSSGQGPDTQYF. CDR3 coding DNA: TGTGCCAGCAGTTCGGGACAGGGTCCAGATACGCAGTATTTT.

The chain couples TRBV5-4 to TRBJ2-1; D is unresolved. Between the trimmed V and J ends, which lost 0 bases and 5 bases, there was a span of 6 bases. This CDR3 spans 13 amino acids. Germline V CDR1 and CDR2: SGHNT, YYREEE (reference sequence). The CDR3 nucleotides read TGTGCCAGCAGCTTGGACAAGCACAATGAGCAGTTCTTC. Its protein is CASSLDKHNEQFF.

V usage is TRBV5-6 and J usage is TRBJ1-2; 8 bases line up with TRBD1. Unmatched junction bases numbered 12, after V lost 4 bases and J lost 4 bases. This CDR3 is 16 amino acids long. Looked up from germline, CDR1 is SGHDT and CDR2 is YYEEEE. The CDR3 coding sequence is TGTGCCAGCAGCCAGGTGGGGGACAGGAGGACCTATGGCTACACCTTC. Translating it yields CASSQVGDRRTYGYTF.

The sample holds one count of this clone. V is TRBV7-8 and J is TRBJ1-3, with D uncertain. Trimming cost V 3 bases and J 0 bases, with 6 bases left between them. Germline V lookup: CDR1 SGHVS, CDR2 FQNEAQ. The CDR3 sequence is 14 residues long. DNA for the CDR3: TGTGCCAGCAGCTTCCCGGTCTCTGGAAACACCATATATTTT. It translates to CASSFPVSGNTIYF.

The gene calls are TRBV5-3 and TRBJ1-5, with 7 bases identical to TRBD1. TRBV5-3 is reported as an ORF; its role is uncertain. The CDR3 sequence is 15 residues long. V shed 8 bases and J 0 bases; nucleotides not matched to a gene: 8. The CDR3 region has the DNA TGTGCCAGCAGCCTACGACAGGGTAGCAATCAGCCCCAGCATTTT. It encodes CASSLRQGSNQPQHF.

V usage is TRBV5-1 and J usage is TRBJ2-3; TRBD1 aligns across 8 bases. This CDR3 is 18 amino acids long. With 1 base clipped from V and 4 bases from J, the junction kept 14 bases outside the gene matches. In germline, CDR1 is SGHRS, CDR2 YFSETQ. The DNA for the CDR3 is TGCGCCAGCAGCTTGCGACCCGTCGGACAGGGAAAGGCAGATACGCAGTATTTT. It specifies CASSLRPVGQGKADTQYF. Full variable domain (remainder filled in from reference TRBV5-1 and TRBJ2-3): KAGVTQTPRYLIKTRGQQVTLSCSPISGHRSVSWYQQTPGQGLQFLFEYFSETQRNKGNFPGRFSGRQFSNSRSEMNVSTLELGDSALYLCASSLRPVGQGKADTQYFGPGTRLTVL.

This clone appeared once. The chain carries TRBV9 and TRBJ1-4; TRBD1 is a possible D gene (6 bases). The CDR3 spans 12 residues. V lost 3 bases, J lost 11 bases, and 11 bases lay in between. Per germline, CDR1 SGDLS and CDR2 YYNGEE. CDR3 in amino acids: CASSGAGDKLFF. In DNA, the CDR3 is TGTGCCAGCAGCGGAGCAGGGGACAAACTGTTTTTT.

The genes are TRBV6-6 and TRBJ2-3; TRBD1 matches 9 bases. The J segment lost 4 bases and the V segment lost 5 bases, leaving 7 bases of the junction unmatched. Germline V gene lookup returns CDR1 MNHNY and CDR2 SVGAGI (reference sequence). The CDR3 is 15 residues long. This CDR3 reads CASSAPGQGADTQYF. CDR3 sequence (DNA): TGTGCCAGCAGTGCCCCGGGACAGGGTGCAGATACGCAGTATTTT.

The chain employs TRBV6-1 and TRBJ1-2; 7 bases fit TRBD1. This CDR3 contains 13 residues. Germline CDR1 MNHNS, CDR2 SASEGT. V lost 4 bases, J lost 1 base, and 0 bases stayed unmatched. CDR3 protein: CASSGDSNYGYTF. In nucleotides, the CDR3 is TGTGCCAGCAGTGGGGACAGTAACTATGGCTACACCTTC.

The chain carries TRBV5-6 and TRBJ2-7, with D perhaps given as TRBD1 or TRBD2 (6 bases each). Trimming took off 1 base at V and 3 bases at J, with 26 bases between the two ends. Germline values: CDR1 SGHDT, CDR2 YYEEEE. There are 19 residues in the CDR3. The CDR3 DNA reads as TGTGCCAGCAGCTTGAGGGCAGGGGTCCCTGGAGAGGACTACTACGAGCAGTACTTC. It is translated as CASSLRAGVPGEDYYEQYF.

CDR3 loop: CASSLEAGGANTGELFF. DNA for the CDR3: TGTGCCAGCAGCTTAGAGGCGGGGGGCGCAAACACCGGGGAGCTGTTTTTT. The J gene is TRBJ2-2, the V gene TRBV11-2, with 8 bases identical to TRBD2. V dropped 0 bases and J dropped 2; count of bases not matched to a gene: 5. The length of the CDR3 is 17 residues. Germline CDR1 SGHAT, CDR2 FQNNGV.

CDR3 amino acids: CASSLGGPDYGYTF. CDR3 nucleotides: TGTGCCAGCAGTTTGGGGGGGCCGGACTATGGCTACACCTTC. The J gene is TRBJ1-2, the V gene TRBV28, with D perhaps matching TRBD1 (6 bases). V was pared by 3 bases and J by 3 bases, with 11 bases between. Germline V gives CDR1 MDHEN, CDR2 SYDVKM. This CDR3 is 14 amino acids long.

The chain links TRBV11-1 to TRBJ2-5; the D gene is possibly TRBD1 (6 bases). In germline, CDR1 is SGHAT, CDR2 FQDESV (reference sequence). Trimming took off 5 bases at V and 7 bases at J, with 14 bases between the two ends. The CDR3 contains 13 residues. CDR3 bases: TGTGCCAGCAGCAGGGACAACGGGGCGACCCAGTACTTC. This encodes CASSRDNGATQYF.

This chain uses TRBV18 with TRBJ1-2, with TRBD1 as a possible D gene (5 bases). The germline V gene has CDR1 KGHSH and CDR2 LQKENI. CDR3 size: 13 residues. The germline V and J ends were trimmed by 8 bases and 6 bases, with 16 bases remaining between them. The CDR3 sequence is CASEPGLGDGYTF. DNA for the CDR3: TGTGCCAGCGAACCGGGACTTGGGGATGGCTACACCTTC. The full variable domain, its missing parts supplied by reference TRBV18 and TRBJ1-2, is NAGVMQNPRHLVRRRGQEARLRCSPMKGHSHVYWYRQLPEEGLKFMVYLQKENIIDESGMPKERFSAEFPKEGPSILRIQQVVRGDSAAYFCASEPGLGDGYTFGSGTRLTVV.

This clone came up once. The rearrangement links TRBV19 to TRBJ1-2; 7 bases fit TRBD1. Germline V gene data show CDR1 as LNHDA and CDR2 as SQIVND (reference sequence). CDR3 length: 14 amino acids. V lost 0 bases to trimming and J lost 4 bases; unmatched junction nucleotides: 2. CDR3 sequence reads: CASSIDWDSYGYTF. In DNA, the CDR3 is TGTGCCAGTAGTATAGATTGGGACAGCTATGGCTACACCTTC.

This CDR3 reads CASRQTGAEAFF. The CDR3 nucleotides read TGTGCCAGCAGGCAGACAGGGGCTGAAGCTTTCTTT. This sequence joins TRBV2 and TRBJ1-1; 8 nucleotides agree with TRBD1. Germline values: CDR1 SNHLY, CDR2 FYNNEI. The CDR3 spans 12 residues. Trimming took 6 bases from V and 6 from J; bases not matched to a gene: 3.

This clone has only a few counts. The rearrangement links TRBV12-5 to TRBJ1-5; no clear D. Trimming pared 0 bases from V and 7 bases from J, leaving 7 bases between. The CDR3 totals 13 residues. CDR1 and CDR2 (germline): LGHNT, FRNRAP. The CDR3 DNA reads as TGTGCTAGTGGTTTGGTAATTACCCAGCCCCAGCATTTT. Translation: CASGLVITQPQHF.

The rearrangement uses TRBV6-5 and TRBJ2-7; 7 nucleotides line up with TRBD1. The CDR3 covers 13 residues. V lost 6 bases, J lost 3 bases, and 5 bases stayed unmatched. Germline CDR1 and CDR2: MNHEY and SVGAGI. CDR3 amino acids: CASSHDRDYEQYF. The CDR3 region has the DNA TGTGCCAGCAGCCACGACAGGGACTACGAGCAGTACTTC.

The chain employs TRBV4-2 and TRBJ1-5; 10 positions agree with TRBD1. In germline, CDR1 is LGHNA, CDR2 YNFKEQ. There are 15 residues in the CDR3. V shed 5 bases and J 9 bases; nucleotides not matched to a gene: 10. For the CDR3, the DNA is TGTGCCAGCAGCGACCGAGGACAGGGGGTATTGCCCCAGCATTTT. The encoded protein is CASSDRGQGVLPQHF.

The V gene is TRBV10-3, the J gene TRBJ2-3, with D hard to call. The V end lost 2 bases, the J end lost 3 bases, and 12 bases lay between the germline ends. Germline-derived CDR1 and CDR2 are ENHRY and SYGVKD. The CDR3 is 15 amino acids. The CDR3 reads CAISERTELTDTQYF. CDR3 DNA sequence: TGTGCCATCAGTGAGCGGACGGAACTTACAGATACGCAGTATTTT.